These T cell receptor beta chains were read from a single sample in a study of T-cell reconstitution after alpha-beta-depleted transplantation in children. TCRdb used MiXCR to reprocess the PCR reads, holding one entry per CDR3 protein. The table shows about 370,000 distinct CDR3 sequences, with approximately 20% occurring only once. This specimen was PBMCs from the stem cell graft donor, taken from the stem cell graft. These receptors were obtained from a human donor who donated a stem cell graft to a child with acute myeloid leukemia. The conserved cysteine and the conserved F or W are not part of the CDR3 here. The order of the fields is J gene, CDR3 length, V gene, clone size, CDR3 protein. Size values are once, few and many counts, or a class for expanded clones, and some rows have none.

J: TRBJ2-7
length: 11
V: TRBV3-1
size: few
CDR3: ASARGGRMEQY

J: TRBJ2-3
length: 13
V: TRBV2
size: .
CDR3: ASSEAQQFTDTQY

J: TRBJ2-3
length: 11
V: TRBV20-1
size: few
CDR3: SATWSSTDTQY

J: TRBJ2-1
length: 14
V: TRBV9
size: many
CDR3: ASSVDWQVAYNEQF

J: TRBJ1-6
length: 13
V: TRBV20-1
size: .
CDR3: SARDSGQGVTPLH

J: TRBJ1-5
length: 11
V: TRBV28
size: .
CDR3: ASVTGKNQPQH

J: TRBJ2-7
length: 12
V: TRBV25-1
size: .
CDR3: ASSEGAGGDEQY

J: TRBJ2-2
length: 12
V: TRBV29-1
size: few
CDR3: SVRDLKNTGELF

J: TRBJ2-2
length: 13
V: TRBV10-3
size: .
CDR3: AISESRPNTGELF

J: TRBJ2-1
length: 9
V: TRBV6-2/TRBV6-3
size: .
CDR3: ASTTGRVQF

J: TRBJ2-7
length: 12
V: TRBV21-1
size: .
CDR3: AITNSGSCCEQY

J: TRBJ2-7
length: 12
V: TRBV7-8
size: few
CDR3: ASSPGPAGNEQY

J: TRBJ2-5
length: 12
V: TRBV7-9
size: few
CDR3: ASSFDRVSETQY

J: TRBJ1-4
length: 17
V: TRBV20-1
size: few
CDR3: SARDRFGTGDVSDEKLF

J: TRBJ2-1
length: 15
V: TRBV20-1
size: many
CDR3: SARDLFSGRAGDEQF

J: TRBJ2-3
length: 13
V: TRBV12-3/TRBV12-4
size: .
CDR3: ASSLRGLYTDTQY

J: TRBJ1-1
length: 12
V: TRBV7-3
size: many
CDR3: ASSKSGQGSEAF

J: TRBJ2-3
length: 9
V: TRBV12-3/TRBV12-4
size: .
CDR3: ASTAGDTQY

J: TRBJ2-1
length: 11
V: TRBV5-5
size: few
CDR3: ASSLAGEGIGF

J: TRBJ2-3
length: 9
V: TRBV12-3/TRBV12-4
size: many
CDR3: ASRDTDTQY

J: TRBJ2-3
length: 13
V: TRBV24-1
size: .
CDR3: ATSGGQPSTDTQY

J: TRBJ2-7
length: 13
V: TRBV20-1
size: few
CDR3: SASPRRTSSYEQY

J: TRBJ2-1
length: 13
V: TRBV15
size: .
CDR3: ATSRDTRSYNEQF

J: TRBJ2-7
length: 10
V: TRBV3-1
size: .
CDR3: ASSQGVNEQY

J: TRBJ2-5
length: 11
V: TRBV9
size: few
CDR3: ASSVGRAETQY

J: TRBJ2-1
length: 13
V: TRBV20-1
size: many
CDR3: SARSLAGSYNEQF

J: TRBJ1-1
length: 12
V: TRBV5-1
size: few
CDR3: ASSLEIANTEAF

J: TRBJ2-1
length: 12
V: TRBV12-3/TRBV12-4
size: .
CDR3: ASQGQGYYNEQF

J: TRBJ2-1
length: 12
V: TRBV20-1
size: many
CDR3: SARDAQVYNEQF

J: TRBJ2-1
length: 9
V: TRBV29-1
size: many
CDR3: SVEHPNEQF

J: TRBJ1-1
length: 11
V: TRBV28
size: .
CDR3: ASSTRKATEAF

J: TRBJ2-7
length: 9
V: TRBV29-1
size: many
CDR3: SVEASYEQY

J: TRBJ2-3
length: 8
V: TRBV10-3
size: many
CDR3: AIGADAQY

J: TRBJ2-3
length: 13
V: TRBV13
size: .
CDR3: ASSLPGPSTDTQY

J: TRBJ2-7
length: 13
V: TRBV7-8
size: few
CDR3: ASSLSWAGAYEQY

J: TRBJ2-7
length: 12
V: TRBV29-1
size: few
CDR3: SFRRQGSSYEQY

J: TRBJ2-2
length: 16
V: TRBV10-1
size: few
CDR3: ASSFGLAASSNTGELF

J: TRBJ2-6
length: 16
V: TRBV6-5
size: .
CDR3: ASSYFPGVSSGANVLT

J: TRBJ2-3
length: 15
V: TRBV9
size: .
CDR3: ASSAEVTSGRRDTQY

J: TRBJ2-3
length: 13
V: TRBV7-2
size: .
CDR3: ASSLWTSGTDTQY

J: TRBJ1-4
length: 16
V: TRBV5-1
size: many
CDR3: ASSLGAEAYATNEKLF

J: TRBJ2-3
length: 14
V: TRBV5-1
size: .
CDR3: ASSLAGTGGQDTQY

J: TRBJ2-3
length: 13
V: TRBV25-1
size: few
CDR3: ASSPTEHFVDTQY

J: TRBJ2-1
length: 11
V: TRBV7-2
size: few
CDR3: ASSGGTHNEQF

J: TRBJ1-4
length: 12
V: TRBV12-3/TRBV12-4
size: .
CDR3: ASSLGTGREKLF

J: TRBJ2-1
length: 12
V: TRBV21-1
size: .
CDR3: ASSKLAGGDEQF

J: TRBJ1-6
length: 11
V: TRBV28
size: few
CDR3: ASTEQGGSPLH

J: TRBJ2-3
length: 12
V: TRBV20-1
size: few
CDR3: STRTAGAGDTQY

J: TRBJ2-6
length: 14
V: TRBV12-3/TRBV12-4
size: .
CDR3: ASSLQGAPGANVLT

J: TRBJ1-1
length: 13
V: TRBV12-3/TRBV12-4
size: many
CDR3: ASSSNNGAVSEAF

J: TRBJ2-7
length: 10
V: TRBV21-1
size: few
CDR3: ASSKGIEEQY

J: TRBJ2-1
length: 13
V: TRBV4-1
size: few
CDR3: ASSQGLAGRGEQF

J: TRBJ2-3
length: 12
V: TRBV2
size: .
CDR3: ASRAGSRTDTQY

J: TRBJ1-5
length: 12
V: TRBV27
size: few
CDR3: ASSLRQYNQPQH

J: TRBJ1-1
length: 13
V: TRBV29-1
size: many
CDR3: SVVGAGPVNTEAF